Detailed here is one TCR beta chain. The entry originates in a study of T cell changes during pregnancy in multiple sclerosis. Profiled with immunoSEQ multiplex PCR; TCRdb holds only in-frame clones, not every one. The sample has approximately 110,000 clones, approximately 90% seen once. The sequence came from a female donor with multiple sclerosis, enrolled in a pregnancy study. The sample consisted of peripheral blood, taken in the third trimester of pregnancy.

The CDR3 sequence: CASSFAGTGKDGYTF. Here the CDR3 DNA reads TGTGCCAGCAGCTTCGCCGGGACAGGGAAGGATGGCTACACCTTC. V is TRBV7-9 and J is TRBJ1-2, with TRBD1 matching over 9 bases. The V segment lost 3 bases and the J segment 6 bases; nucleotides outside the gene matches: 8. Germline CDR1 is SEHNR and CDR2 is FQNEAQ (reference sequence). The CDR3 is 15 amino acids.